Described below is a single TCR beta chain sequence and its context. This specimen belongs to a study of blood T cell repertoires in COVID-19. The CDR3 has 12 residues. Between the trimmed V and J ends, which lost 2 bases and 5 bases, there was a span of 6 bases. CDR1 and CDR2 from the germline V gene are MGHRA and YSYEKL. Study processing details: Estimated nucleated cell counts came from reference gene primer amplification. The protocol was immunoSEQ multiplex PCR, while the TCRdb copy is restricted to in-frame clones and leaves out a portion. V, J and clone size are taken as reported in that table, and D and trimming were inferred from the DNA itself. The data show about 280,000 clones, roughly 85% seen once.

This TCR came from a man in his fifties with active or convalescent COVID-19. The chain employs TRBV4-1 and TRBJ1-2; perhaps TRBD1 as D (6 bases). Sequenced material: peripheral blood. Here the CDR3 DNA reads TGCGCCAGCAGCCAAACAGGGTATGGCTACACCTTC. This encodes CASSQTGYGYTF.